These 29 T cell receptor beta chains were all obtained from the same sample, sequenced in a study of technical replicates of blood from several donors. This table comes from immunoSEQ multiplex PCR, and its TCRdb copy is limited to in-frame clones, with some not included. In the table there are 70,000 to 80,000 clones, roughly 91% of which are singletons. Sequenced sample: T cells isolated from PBMCs. Every receptor here comes from a human donor in good health. Some clones in this sample may be carry-over from other donors' samples.

V is TRBV18 and J is TRBJ1-1; TRBD1 is a possible D gene (6 bases). Trimming took off 3 bases at V and 2 bases at J, with 16 bases between the two ends. The CDR3 length is 16 residues. Germline V gene lookup returns CDR1 KGHSH and CDR2 LQKENI. CDR3 amino acids: CASSPLSGQLNTEAFF. CDR3 nucleotides: TGTGCCAGCTCACCCCTTTCCGGACAGCTTAACACTGAAGCTTTCTTT.

The chain uses TRBV6-4 and TRBJ2-1, with 10 bases aligning to TRBD2. Trimming removed 3 bases from V and 7 bases from J; junction bases left unmatched: 9. The length of the CDR3 is 16 residues. The germline gives CDR1 MRHNA, CDR2 SNTAGT. DNA for the CDR3: TGTGCCAGCAGTGATTACAGCGGGAGGGCCAGTAATGAGCAGTTCTTC. It translates to CASSDYSGRASNEQFF.

The gene calls are TRBV6-4 and TRBJ2-1, with 15 positions matching TRBD2. Germline CDR1 is MRHNA and CDR2 is SNTAGT. The CDR3 spans 17 residues. V shed 5 bases and J 4 bases; nucleotides not matched to a gene: 6. Written as DNA, the CDR3 is TGTGCCAGCAGTCCCGGGACTAGCGGGAGGTTATACAATGAGCAGTTCTTC. This gives the protein CASSPGTSGRLYNEQFF.

The rearrangement links TRBV27 to TRBJ1-5, with unresolved D. This CDR3 contains 15 residues. CDR1 and CDR2 from the germline V gene are MNHEY and SMNVEV (reference sequence). Trimming shortened V by 6 bases and J by 1 base, and 13 bases separated the two germline ends. CDR3 residues: CASRMGARSNQPQHF. As DNA, the CDR3 is TGTGCCAGCAGAATGGGAGCGAGGAGCAATCAGCCCCAGCATTTT.

J is TRBJ2-7 and V is TRBV18; maybe TRBD1 (5 bases). This CDR3 is built from 13 residues. Deletions cut 3 bases from V and 3 bases from J, with 9 bases between. The germline CDR1 and CDR2 sequences are KGHSH and LQKENI. CDR3 loop: CASSPGQIYEQYF. Here the CDR3 DNA reads TGTGCCAGCTCACCCGGACAAATCTACGAGCAGTACTTC.

This chain uses TRBV7-8 with TRBJ2-3; no definite D call. This CDR3 has 12 residues. Germline lookup yields CDR1 SGHVS and CDR2 FQNEAQ. Between the trimmed V and J ends, which lost 3 bases and 2 bases, there was a span of 3 bases. The CDR3, as DNA: TGTGCCAGCAGCTTCTACACAGATACGCAGTATTTT. Translated, it gives CASSFYTDTQYF.

The chain joins TRBV7-9 to TRBJ2-1, with TRBD1 matching over 7 bases. CDR1 and CDR2 from the germline V gene are SEHNR and FQNEAQ (reference sequence). V lost 5 bases to trimming and J lost 7 bases; unmatched junction nucleotides: 23. This CDR3 spans 19 amino acids. The CDR3, as DNA: TGTGCCAGCAGCGAAAACGGATCGGCGGACAGGAGAGAAAGGAATGAGCAGTTCTTC. This encodes CASSENGSADRRERNEQFF.

This chain joins TRBV5-6 and TRBJ2-7, with D uncertain. This CDR3 has 15 residues. Trimming removed 0 bases at V and 3 bases at J, with 13 bases between. CDR1 is SGHDT, CDR2 YYEEEE, per germline. The CDR3 bases are TGTGCCAGCAGCTTGGTTGGTCAGGCCGGCTACGAGCAGTACTTC. The encoded protein is CASSLVGQAGYEQYF.

This clone showed up just once. CDR3 sequence reads: CASSPLAGRSGANVLTF. The CDR3, as DNA: TGTGCCAGCTCACCACTAGCCGGTCGTTCTGGGGCCAACGTCCTGACTTTC. The chain has TRBV18 and TRBJ2-6; D gene uncertain. V was clipped by 1 base and J by 1 base, with 11 bases between them. The CDR3 extends over 17 amino acids. Germline V gives CDR1 KGHSH, CDR2 LQKENI.

This chain links TRBV19 with TRBJ1-1, with TRBD1 matching over 7 bases. The CDR3 is 17 residues long. The trim removed 3 bases at V and 1 base at J, leaving 11 bases unmatched. CDR1 LNHDA and CDR2 SQIVND come from the germline V gene (reference sequence). The CDR3 here is CASSIIFPTGRNTEAFF. CDR3 coding DNA: TGTGCCAGTAGTATCATATTCCCGACAGGGAGGAACACTGAAGCTTTCTTT.

The chain couples TRBV6-1 to TRBJ2-7; D gene uncertain. The CDR3 has 15 residues. Per germline, CDR1 MNHNS and CDR2 SASEGT. The V gene lost 1 base and the J gene lost 4 bases, with 14 bases spanning the gap. CDR3 nucleotides: TGTGCCAGCAGTGAAGAAATTTATCTGGCATACGAGCAGTACTTC. Its protein product is CASSEEIYLAYEQYF.

V gene TRBV7-9 combines with J gene TRBJ1-2; D is unclear. The germline V and J ends were trimmed by 1 base and 6 bases, with 15 bases remaining between them. This CDR3 contains 15 residues. Germline V gene data show CDR1 as SEHNR and CDR2 as FQNEAQ (reference sequence). CDR3 sequence reads: CASSLVGGALDGYTF. In DNA, the CDR3 is TGTGCCAGCAGCTTAGTTGGTGGCGCCCTAGATGGCTACACCTTC.

V is TRBV6-1 and J is TRBJ1-5; 7 bases agree with TRBD1. Germline CDR1 reads MNHNS; CDR2 reads SASEGT. This CDR3 is 14 amino acids long. Trimming at V came to 4 bases and at J to 3 bases, leaving 3 bases not matched to a gene. CDR3 residues: CASSGDSYNQPQHF. CDR3 nucleotides: TGTGCCAGCAGTGGGGACAGCTACAATCAGCCCCAGCATTTT.

CDR3 sequence: CASSYSGTGGVEQYF. For the CDR3, the DNA is TGTGCCAGCAGTTACTCAGGGACAGGGGGCGTCGAGCAGTACTTC. The V call is TRBV6-5, the J call TRBJ2-7; 12 nucleotides line up with TRBD1. The CDR3 runs 15 residues. V lost 0 bases and J lost 6; bases outside the gene matches: 3. Germline lookup yields CDR1 MNHEY and CDR2 SVGAGI.

This clone was observed a handful of times. The V call is TRBV6-5, the J call TRBJ2-1; no clear D. Germline V gene data show CDR1 as MNHEY and CDR2 as SVGAGI. Trimming removed 6 bases at V and 3 bases at J, with 15 bases between. The CDR3 is 15 residues long. In DNA form, the CDR3 reads TGTGCCAGCAGCCCAGACAAGCCCGGCTACAATGAGCAGTTCTTC. Translated: CASSPDKPGYNEQFF.

The chain employs TRBV20-1 and TRBJ2-7; D gene uncertain. The CDR3 contains 11 residues. Germline V gene data show CDR1 as DFQATT and CDR2 as SNEGSKA (reference sequence). Trimming stripped 1 base from V and 6 bases from J, with 7 bases between. CDR3 in amino acids: CSARVISEQYF. In DNA form, the CDR3 reads TGCAGTGCTAGAGTCATCAGCGAGCAGTACTTC.

The CDR3 region has the DNA TGCAGTGCTAGACTCCAAGAGACCCAGTACTTC. It encodes CSARLQETQYF. The chain carries TRBV20-1 and TRBJ2-5; D remains ambiguous. V shed 2 bases and J shed 1 base, with 2 bases lying between them. CDR1 is DFQATT, CDR2 SNEGSKA, per germline (reference sequence). The CDR3 sequence is 11 residues long.

The genes are TRBV9 and TRBJ2-7; TRBD2 matches at 9 bases. V shed 0 bases and J 6 bases; nucleotides not matched to a gene: 7. Germline CDR1 is SGDLS and CDR2 is YYNGEE. The CDR3 has 15 residues. The CDR3 sequence is CASSVGLAAGGEQYF. CDR3 coding DNA: TGTGCCAGCAGCGTAGGACTAGCGGCCGGGGGCGAGCAGTACTTC. Looking up the rest from reference TRBV9 and TRBJ2-7 gives the full variable domain: DSGVTQTPKHLITATGQRVTLRCSPRSGDLSVYWYQQSLDQGLQFLIQYYNGEERAKGNILERFSAQQFPDLHSELNLSSLELGDSALYFCASSVGLAAGGEQYFGPGTRLTVT.

The chain carries TRBV4-2 and TRBJ2-7; tentative D call: TRBD1 (6 bases). The germline V gene has CDR1 LGHNA and CDR2 YNFKEQ. V lost 3 bases to trimming and J lost 2 bases, with 11 bases between them. CDR3 size: 14 residues. This CDR3 is CASSQFRTAYEQYF. The CDR3 DNA is TGTGCCAGCAGCCAGTTCAGGACAGCCTACGAGCAGTACTTC.

The rearrangement uses TRBV20-1 and TRBJ2-3; 8 nucleotides align to TRBD1. The CDR3 is made up of 11 amino acids. Germline values: CDR1 DFQATT, CDR2 SNEGSKA (reference sequence). With V trimmed by 7 bases and J by 7 bases, 4 bases remained unmatched. As DNA, the CDR3 is TGCAGTGGGACAGGGAGGAATACGCAGTATTTT. Translation: CSGTGRNTQYF.

The chain uses TRBV4-1 and TRBJ1-1; D gene uncertain. The germline CDR1 and CDR2 sequences are MGHRA and YSYEKL. Trimming removed 0 bases at V and 0 bases at J, with 8 bases between. The length of the CDR3 is 15 residues. The chain's CDR3 is CASSQDSQVNTEAFF. For the CDR3, the DNA is TGCGCCAGCAGCCAAGATAGTCAGGTGAACACTGAAGCTTTCTTT.

This sequence joins TRBV28 and TRBJ2-3; maybe TRBD2 (6 bases). The CDR3 extends over 14 amino acids. The V gene lost 5 bases and the J gene lost 0 bases, with 9 bases spanning the gap. Germline loops: CDR1 MDHEN, CDR2 SYDVKM. CDR3 sequence: CASSRGYSTDTQYF. CDR3 bases: TGTGCCAGCAGTCGGGGGTATAGCACAGATACGCAGTATTTT.

The rearrangement uses TRBV9 and TRBJ1-1; D unclear. Germline V gene lookup returns CDR1 SGDLS and CDR2 YYNGEE. This CDR3 contains 13 residues. The ends were cut back, 4 bases at V and 0 bases at J, with 7 bases in the middle. CDR3 DNA sequence: TGTGCCAGCAGCCCTACTATGAACACTGAAGCTTTCTTT. This gives the protein CASSPTMNTEAFF.

The chain links TRBV5-1 to TRBJ2-1, with 11 bases matching TRBD2. CDR1 and CDR2 (germline): SGHRS, YFSETQ. V was clipped by 2 bases and J by 4 bases; unmatched bases: 5. The CDR3 totals 16 residues. This CDR3 reads CASSFNLAGGYNEQFF. CDR3 nucleotides: TGCGCCAGCAGCTTTAACCTAGCGGGAGGATACAATGAGCAGTTCTTC. The whole variable domain, remainder taken from reference TRBV5-1 and TRBJ2-1, is KAGVTQTPRYLIKTRGQQVTLSCSPISGHRSVSWYQQTPGQGLQFLFEYFSETQRNKGNFPGRFSGRQFSNSRSEMNVSTLELGDSALYLCASSFNLAGGYNEQFFGPGTRLTVL.

This clone was found once. The rearrangement links TRBV6-4 to TRBJ1-5, with a tentative D call TRBD1 (6 bases). Trimming pared 6 bases from V and 5 bases from J, leaving 11 bases between. The CDR3 covers 13 residues. Germline lookup yields CDR1 MRHNA and CDR2 SNTAGT. The DNA for the CDR3 is TGTGCCAGCAGCCCAGAGGGGGATCAGCCCCAGCATTTT. Amino acids: CASSPEGDQPQHF.

The rearrangement uses TRBV7-9 and TRBJ1-1; 9 bases are shared with TRBD1. Germline CDR1 and CDR2: SEHNR and FQNEAQ (reference sequence). Unmatched junction bases numbered 4, after V lost 7 bases and J lost 1 base. The CDR3 length is 14 residues. The CDR3 coding sequence is TGTGCCAGCATCCGGGACAGGGAGAACACTGAAGCTTTCTTT. Its protein is CASIRDRENTEAFF.

A few counts support this clone. The chain couples TRBV11-2 to TRBJ1-1; TRBD1 might be the D (6 bases). The CDR3 sequence is 15 residues long. The germline gives CDR1 SGHAT, CDR2 FQNNGV. Between the trimmed V and J ends, which lost 0 bases and 1 base, there was a span of 9 bases. CDR3 bases: TGTGCCAGCAGCTTAGAGGCGGGGGCGAACACTGAAGCTTTCTTT. Its translation: CASSLEAGANTEAFF.

This sequence joins TRBV27 and TRBJ2-5; D may be TRBD1 (6 bases). The ends were cut back, 5 bases at V and 5 bases at J, with 21 bases in the middle. Germline V gene data show CDR1 as MNHEY and CDR2 as SMNVEV (reference sequence). The CDR3 length is 16 residues. CDR3 DNA: TGTGCCAGCAGTCTAATCTCCCAGGGGAAAGGCGAGACCCAGTACTTC. This sequence encodes CASSLISQGKGETQYF.

The CDR3 loop is CASRCQKGYEQYF. CDR3 nucleotides: TGTGCCAGCAGATGTCAAAAGGGGTACGAGCAGTACTTC. V gene TRBV7-9 combines with J gene TRBJ2-7; D perhaps matches TRBD1 (5 bases). Trimming removed 6 bases at V and 4 bases at J, with 13 bases between. Per germline, CDR1 SEHNR and CDR2 FQNEAQ (reference sequence). The CDR3 has 13 amino acids.